This TCR beta chain was observed in a study of PD-L1 blockade in urothelial cancer. Study background: The patients first took atezolizumab in the mid-2010s, receiving 1,200 mg intravenously every 3 weeks. The analyses of blood took place 3 weeks (second dose) and 6 weeks after treatment start.

Data came from immunoSEQ multiplex PCR; TCRdb stores just in-frame clones and leaves some out. The sample lists about 80,000 clones, around 90% occurring once. Locally advanced or metastatic urothelial carcinoma affected the patients. The TCR sequence derives from a woman aged 65 to 85 with urothelial cancer. Material: PBMCs, obtained around atezolizumab (anti-PD-L1) treatment.

The CDR3 sequence is CATRESITDTQYF. CDR3 DNA sequence: TGTGCCACTCGGGAGTCTATCACAGATACGCAGTATTTT. The V call is TRBV6-7, the J call TRBJ2-3; perhaps TRBD2 as D (6 bases). TRBV6-7 is filed as an ORF, its function uncertain. V lost 10 bases to trimming and J lost 2 bases, with 13 bases between them. The CDR3 totals 13 residues.